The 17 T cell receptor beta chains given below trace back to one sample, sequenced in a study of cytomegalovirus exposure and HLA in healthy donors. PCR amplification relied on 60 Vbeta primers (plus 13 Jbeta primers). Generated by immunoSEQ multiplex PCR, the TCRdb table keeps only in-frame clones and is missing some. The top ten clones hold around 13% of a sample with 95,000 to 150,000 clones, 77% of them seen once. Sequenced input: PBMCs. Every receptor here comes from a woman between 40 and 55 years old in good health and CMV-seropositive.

The DNA for the CDR3 is TGTGCCAGCAGTTACCCCGGGGGGACTGAAGCTTTCTTT. Protein sequence: CASSYPGGTEAFF. This chain joins TRBV6-6 and TRBJ1-1, with D perhaps TRBD1 (5 bases). From germline, CDR1 is MNHNY and CDR2 SVGAGI (reference sequence). V lost 2 bases to trimming and J lost 5 bases, with 9 bases between them. CDR3 size: 13 residues.

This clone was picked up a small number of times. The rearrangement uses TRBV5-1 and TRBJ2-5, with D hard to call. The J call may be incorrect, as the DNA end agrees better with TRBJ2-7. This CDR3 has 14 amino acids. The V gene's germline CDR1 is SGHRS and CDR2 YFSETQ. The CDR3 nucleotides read TGCGCCAGCAGCTTGGCCGTAACCTCCTACGAGCAGTACTTC. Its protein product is CASSLAVTSYEQYF.

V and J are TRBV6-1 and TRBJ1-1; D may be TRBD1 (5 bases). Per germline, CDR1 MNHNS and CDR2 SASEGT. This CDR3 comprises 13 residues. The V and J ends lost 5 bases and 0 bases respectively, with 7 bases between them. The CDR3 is CASSRQMNTEAFF. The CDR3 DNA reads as TGTGCCAGCAGTAGACAGATGAACACTGAAGCTTTCTTT.

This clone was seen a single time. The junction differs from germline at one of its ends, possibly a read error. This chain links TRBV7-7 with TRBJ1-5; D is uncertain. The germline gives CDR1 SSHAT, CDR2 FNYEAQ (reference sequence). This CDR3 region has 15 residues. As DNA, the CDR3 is TGTGCTAGCAGCCGAAGAAGGAGGGTGATGCAGCCCCAGCATTTT. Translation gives CASSRRRRVMQPQHF.

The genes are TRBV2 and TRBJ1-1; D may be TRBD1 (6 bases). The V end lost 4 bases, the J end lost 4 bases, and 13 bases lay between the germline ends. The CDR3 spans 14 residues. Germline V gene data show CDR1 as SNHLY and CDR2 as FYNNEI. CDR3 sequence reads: CASSVKQGSTEAFF. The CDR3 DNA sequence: TGTGCCAGCAGTGTGAAGCAGGGGAGCACTGAAGCTTTCTTT.

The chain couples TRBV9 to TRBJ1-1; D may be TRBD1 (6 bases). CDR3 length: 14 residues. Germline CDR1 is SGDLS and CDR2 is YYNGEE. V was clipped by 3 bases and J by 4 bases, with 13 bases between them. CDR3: CASSGGQTGTEAFF. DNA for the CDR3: TGTGCCAGCAGCGGGGGGCAGACGGGCACTGAAGCTTTCTTT.

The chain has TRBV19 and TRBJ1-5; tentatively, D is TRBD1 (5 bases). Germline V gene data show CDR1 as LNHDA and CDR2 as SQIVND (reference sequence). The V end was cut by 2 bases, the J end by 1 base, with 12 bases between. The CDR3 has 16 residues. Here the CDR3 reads CASSIRQKTSNQPQHF. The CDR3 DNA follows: TGTGCCAGTAGTATAAGACAGAAAACGAGCAATCAGCCCCAGCATTTT.

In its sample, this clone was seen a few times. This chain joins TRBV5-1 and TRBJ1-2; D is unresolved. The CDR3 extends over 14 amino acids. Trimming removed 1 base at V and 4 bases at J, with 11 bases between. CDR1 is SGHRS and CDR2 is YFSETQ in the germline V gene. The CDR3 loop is CASSLNSISYGYTF. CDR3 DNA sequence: TGCGCCAGCAGCTTGAACAGTATTAGCTATGGCTACACCTTC.

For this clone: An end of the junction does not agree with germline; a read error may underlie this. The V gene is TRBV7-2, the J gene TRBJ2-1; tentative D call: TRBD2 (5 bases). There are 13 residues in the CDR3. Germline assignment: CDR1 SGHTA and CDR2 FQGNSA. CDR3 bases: TGTGCCAGCACCTTACAGCGGCCCAATGAGCAGTTCTTC. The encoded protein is CASTLQRPNEQFF.

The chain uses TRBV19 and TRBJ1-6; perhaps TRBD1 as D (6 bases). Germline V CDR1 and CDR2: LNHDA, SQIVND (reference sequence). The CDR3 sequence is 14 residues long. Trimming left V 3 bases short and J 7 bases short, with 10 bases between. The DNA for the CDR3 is TGTGCCAGTAGTATTCGGACAGAAAATTCACCCCTCCACTTT. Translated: CASSIRTENSPLHF.

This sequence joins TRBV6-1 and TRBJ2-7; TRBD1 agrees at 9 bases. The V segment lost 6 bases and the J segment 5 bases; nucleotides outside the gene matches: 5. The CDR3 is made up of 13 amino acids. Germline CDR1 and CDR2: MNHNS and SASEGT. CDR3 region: CASRYRGRNEQYF. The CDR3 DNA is TGTGCCAGCAGGTACAGGGGGCGAAACGAGCAGTACTTC.

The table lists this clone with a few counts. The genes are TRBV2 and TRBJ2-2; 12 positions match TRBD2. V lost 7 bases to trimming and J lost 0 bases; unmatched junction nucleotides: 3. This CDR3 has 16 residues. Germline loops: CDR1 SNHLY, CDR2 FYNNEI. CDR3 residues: CASKLAGGSNTGELFF. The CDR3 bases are TGTGCCAGCAAACTAGCGGGAGGCTCGAACACCGGGGAGCTGTTTTTT.

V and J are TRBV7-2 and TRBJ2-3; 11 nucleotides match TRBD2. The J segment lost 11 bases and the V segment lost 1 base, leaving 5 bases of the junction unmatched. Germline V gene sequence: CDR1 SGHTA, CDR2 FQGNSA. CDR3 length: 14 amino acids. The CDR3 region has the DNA TGTGCCAGCAGCTTAGAACTAGCGGGAGAAGTGCAGTATTTT. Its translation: CASSLELAGEVQYF.

The CDR3 region has the DNA TGTGCCAGCAGCTCAGATAGCGGGAGGGGCGCCGGGGAGCTGTTTTTT. This codes for CASSSDSGRGAGELFF. The chain links TRBV5-6 to TRBJ2-2; 11 nucleotides match TRBD2. V dropped 3 bases and J dropped 6; count of bases not matched to a gene: 7. This CDR3 has 16 residues. Per the germline V gene, CDR1 is SGHDT and CDR2 is YYEEEE.

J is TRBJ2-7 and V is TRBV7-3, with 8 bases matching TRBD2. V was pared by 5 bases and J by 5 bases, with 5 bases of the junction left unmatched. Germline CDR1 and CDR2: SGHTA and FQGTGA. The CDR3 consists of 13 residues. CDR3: CASSPGGAHEQYF. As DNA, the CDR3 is TGTGCCAGCAGCCCGGGGGGGGCTCACGAGCAGTACTTC.

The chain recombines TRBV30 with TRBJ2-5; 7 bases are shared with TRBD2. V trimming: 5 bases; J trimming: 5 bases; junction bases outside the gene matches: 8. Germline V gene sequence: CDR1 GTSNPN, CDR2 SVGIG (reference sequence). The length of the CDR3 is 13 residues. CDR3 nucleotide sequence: TGTGCCTGGGGTCGACCCGGGGGGGAGACCCAGTACTTC. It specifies CAWGRPGGETQYF.

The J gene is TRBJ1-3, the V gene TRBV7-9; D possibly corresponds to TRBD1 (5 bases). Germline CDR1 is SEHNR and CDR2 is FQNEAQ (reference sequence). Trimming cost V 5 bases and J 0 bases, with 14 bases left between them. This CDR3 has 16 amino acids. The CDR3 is CASSPKGKDSGNTIYF. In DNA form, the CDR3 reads TGTGCCAGCAGCCCCAAGGGGAAGGACTCTGGAAACACCATATATTTT.